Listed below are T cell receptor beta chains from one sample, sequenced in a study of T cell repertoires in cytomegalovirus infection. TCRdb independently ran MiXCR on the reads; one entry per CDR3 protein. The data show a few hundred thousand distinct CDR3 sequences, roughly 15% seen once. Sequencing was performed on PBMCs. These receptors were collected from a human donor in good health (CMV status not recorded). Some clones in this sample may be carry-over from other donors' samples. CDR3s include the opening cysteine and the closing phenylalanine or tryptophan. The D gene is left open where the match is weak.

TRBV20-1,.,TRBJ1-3,CSARDAASGNTIYF
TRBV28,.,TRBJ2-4,CASSLYARAQIQYF
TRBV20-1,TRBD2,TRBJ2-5,CSAPTFSGGAEKTQYF
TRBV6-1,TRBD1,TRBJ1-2,CASSYHGQGGYGYTF
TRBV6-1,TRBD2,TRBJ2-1,CASSVSSGAYNEQFF
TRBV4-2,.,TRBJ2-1,CASSPPPNRSSYNEQFF
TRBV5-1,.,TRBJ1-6,CASSIGTADYNSPLHF
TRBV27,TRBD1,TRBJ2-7,CASSLTRPGTGSGEQYF
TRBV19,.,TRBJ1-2,CASSMGLNMNYGYTF
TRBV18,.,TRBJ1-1,CASSSARLNTEAFF
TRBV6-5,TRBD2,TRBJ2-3,CASSYARGGLQYF
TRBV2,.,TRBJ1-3,CASSNSGATGNTIYF
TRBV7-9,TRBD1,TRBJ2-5,CASSPGDREMETQYF
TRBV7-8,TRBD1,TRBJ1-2,CASSLARDSVYGYTF
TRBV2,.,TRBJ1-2,CASIPDSSGGYTF
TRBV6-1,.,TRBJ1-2,CASSELAGAGVVGYTF
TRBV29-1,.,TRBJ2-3,CSVDLDSTDTQYF
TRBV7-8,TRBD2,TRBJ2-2,CASASASGGIGAGELFF
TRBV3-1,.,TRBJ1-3,CASSQDIRGASGNTIYF
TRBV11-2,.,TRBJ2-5,CASSLGLTGETQYF
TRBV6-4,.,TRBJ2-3,CASSATGGGTDTQYF
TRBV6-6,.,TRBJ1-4,CASSPPGGNEKLFF
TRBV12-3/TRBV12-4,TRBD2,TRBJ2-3,CAGSTSGRDTQYF